What follows are 7 T cell receptor beta chains derived from one specimen sequenced in a study of T cell responses to AZD1222 COVID-19 vaccine (dated by TCRdb to the early 2020s). The library was made by the immunoSEQ multiplex PCR assay. The table was pulled from immuneACCESS by TCRdb, which kept in-frame rearrangements only. Such tables lose some clones; where checked, under half of the loss comes from unresolved V genes, and the rest has no known cause. Within this sample are roughly 99,000 clones, with roughly 90% of them counted one time only. Jointly, the top ten make up roughly 7% of the sample. The time point label, read with the paper, signifies: baseline before first vaccination. The material was peripheral blood, obtained on day 0 of AZD1222 vaccination. The receptors originated from an adult in good health.

The chain couples TRBV27 to TRBJ1-5; weak D call: TRBD1 (5 bases). CDR3 length: 13 residues. Trimming took 6 bases from V and 7 from J, leaving 13 bases between them. Germline CDR1 reads MNHEY; CDR2 reads SMNVEV (reference sequence). The CDR3 region is CASRDKGGQPQHF. The DNA of the CDR3 is TGTGCCAGCAGGGACAAGGGTGGCCAGCCCCAGCATTTT.

Here the CDR3 reads CASSPPTNRGFTEAFF. The CDR3 DNA reads TGTGCCAGCAGTCCGCCAACTAACAGGGGTTTCACTGAAGCTTTCTTT. The V gene is TRBV27, the J gene TRBJ1-1; 7 bases fit TRBD1. Trimming cost V 5 bases and J 4 bases; bases outside gene matches: 13. This CDR3 is 16 amino acids long. Germline CDR1 reads MNHEY; CDR2 reads SMNVEV (reference sequence).

This chain links TRBV28 with TRBJ1-2; D perhaps matches TRBD1 (6 bases). V was cut by 3 bases and J by 3 bases, with 14 bases left in between. The CDR3 length is 15 residues. Germline lookup yields CDR1 MDHEN and CDR2 SYDVKM. The CDR3 DNA reads TGTGCCAGCAGTTTGGCGGGTAGGGGGGACTATGGCTACACCTTC. This encodes CASSLAGRGDYGYTF.

The chain carries TRBV6-4 and TRBJ2-1, with a possible D match to TRBD1 (5 bases). Germline V gene data show CDR1 as MRHNA and CDR2 as SNTAGT. This CDR3 has 13 amino acids. The V end was cut by 0 bases, the J end by 6 bases, with 6 bases between. As DNA, the CDR3 is TGTGCCAGCAGTGACTCAGGGGTCAATGAGCAGTTCTTC. Translation gives CASSDSGVNEQFF.

This sequence joins TRBV6-5 and TRBJ1-6; a possible D gene is TRBD1 (5 bases). Trimming took off 7 bases at V and 9 bases at J, with 10 bases between the two ends. The germline V gene encodes CDR1 MNHEY and CDR2 SVGAGI. The CDR3 spans 12 residues. The CDR3 is CASTGGRSPLHF. CDR3 sequence (DNA): TGTGCCAGCACCGGGGGACGTTCACCCCTCCACTTT.

This clone appeared once. V gene TRBV18 combines with J gene TRBJ1-5; 10 positions agree with TRBD1. The CDR3 contains 14 residues. CDR1 KGHSH and CDR2 LQKENI come from the germline V gene. V shed 5 bases and J 3 bases; nucleotides not matched to a gene: 1. The CDR3 loop is CASSGTGDNQPQHF. The CDR3 region has the DNA TGTGCCAGCTCAGGGACAGGGGACAATCAGCCCCAGCATTTT.

The chain joins TRBV5-6 to TRBJ2-3; TRBD1 agrees at 8 bases. The CDR3 totals 13 residues. V was pared by 6 bases and J by 5 bases, with 5 bases of the junction left unmatched. Germline assignment: CDR1 SGHDT and CDR2 YYEEEE. For the CDR3, the DNA is TGTGCCAGCATGTGGACAGGGAGAGATACGCAGTATTTT. It yields the protein CASMWTGRDTQYF. The variable domain in full, with the rest retrieved from reference TRBV5-6 and TRBJ2-3, is DAGVTQSPTHLIKTRGQQVTLRCSPKSGHDTVSWYQQALGQGPQFIFQYYEEEERQRGNFPDRFSGHQFPNYSSELNVNALLLGDSALYLCASMWTGRDTQYFGPGTRLTVL.